The entry below gives a single T cell receptor beta chain sequence along with its context. Its antigen is undetermined. The data are from a study of cytomegalovirus exposure and HLA in healthy donors. Germline V gene lookup returns CDR1 SGHDT and CDR2 YYEEEE. The length of the CDR3 is 15 residues. The V and J ends lost 0 bases and 5 bases respectively, with 12 bases between them. Some clones are missing from TCRdb's copy, which holds only in-frame ones; the method was immunoSEQ multiplex PCR. The top ten hold approximately 3% of the sample, which has approximately 140,000 clones, 86% seen once. Overall study results and limits: First-cohort TCR clusters tended to co-occur in the approximately 110 validation repertoires, a later analysis found.

J is TRBJ2-1 and V is TRBV5-6, with a weak D call TRBD1 (6 bases). The TCR originated in a man between 18 and 35 years old in good health and CMV-seronegative. The sample consisted of PBMCs. DNA for the CDR3: TGTGCCAGCAGCTTGGCGGGACACCGAAACAATGAGCAGTTCTTC. Amino acid sequence: CASSLAGHRNNEQFF.